This record looks at one TCR beta chain sequence and its context. Its cognate antigen is unknown. V dropped 3 bases and J dropped 2 bases, with 8 bases sitting between them. The CDR3 runs 14 residues. Germline values: CDR1 LGHDT, CDR2 YNNKEL (reference sequence). Combining a sample-barcoded 5' primer with a J-beta primer mix, a second PCR ran for about 7 to 11 cycles. A single record per CDR3 protein comes from TCRdb applying MiXCR to the 5' RACE reads. The sample carries 1.5 million to 2 million distinct CDR3 sequences, around half recorded once. The sample is drawn from a study of blood T cells in healthy people across ages. General observations from the study: The diversity estimates, figures obtained from one million T cells, were considered underestimates.

The chain is built from TRBV3-1 and TRBJ1-5, with a tentative D call TRBD1 (6 bases). This receptor was identified in a woman between 35 and 50 years old in good health. Sequencing was carried out using blood. The CDR3 reads CASSQGARNQPQHF. The CDR3 nucleotides are TGTGCCAGCAGCCAGGGGGCCCGCAATCAGCCCCAGCATTTT.